Detailed here is one TCR beta chain. Its antigen is unknown. This record comes from a study of cytomegalovirus exposure and HLA in healthy donors. Study overall: Around 180 million T cells yielded 100 million or so unique TCR beta sequences in earlier analysis.

In the PCR, 60 Vbeta and 13 Jbeta primers were used. Sequencing was performed with immunoSEQ multiplex PCR; in TCRdb, only in-frame clones are kept and a portion is missing. The profile shows 160,000 or so clones, around 80% of them singletons. Germline V gene lookup returns CDR1 MNHEY and CDR2 SVGAGI. V gave up 2 bases and J gave up 1 base; unmatched junction bases: 1. This CDR3 comprises 14 residues. Study-wide results and limits: There were under 200 TCR beta chains listed as cytomegalovirus-associated.

Donors were ostensibly healthy at sampling, although undocumented immune exposures were probable. The chain joins TRBV6-5 to TRBJ2-5; 7 nucleotides agree with TRBD1. The origin of this receptor is a woman in her thirties in good health and CMV-seropositive. The specimen sequenced was PBMCs. This CDR3 reads CASSYRDSQETQYF. CDR3 nucleotide sequence: TGTGCCAGCAGTTACCGGGACAGCCAAGAGACCCAGTACTTC.